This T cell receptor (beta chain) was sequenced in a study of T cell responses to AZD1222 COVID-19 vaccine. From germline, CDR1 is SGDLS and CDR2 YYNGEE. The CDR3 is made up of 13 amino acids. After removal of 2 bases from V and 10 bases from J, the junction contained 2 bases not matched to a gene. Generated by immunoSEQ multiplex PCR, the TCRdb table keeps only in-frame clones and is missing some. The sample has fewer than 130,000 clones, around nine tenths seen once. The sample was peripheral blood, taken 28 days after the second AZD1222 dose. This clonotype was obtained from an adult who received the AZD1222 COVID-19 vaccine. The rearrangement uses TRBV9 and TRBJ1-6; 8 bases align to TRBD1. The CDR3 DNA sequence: TGTGCCAGCAGCGTGGACAGGGAATCACCCCTCCACTTT. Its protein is CASSVDRESPLHF.